One sample yielded the 27 T cell receptor beta chains listed below, sequenced in a study of cytomegalovirus exposure and HLA in healthy donors. Clones were read by immunoSEQ multiplex PCR, and TCRdb kept only the in-frame ones, dropping some. The sample lists 250,000 to 350,000 clones, 75% to 90% seen once, with around 0.84% in the top ten. What was sequenced was PBMCs. These receptors were obtained from a woman aged 18-30 years in good health and CMV-seronegative.

This sequence joins TRBV9 and TRBJ2-1; 10 positions match TRBD2. V lost 4 bases to trimming and J lost 2 bases; unmatched junction nucleotides: 6. CDR1 SGDLS and CDR2 YYNGEE come from the germline V gene. The CDR3 consists of 16 residues. The CDR3 loop is CASSTLAGVAYNEQFF. As DNA, the CDR3 is TGTGCCAGCAGCACCCTAGCGGGAGTGGCCTACAATGAGCAGTTCTTC. Complete variable domain (other parts from reference TRBV9 and TRBJ2-1): DSGVTQTPKHLITATGQRVTLRCSPRSGDLSVYWYQQSLDQGLQFLIQYYNGEERAKGNILERFSAQQFPDLHSELNLSSLELGDSALYFCASSTLAGVAYNEQFFGPGTRLTVL.

The gene calls are TRBV5-1 and TRBJ2-1, with 10 bases fitting TRBD1. Losses at the gene ends were 0 bases for V and 8 bases for J; bases not matched to a gene: 8. There are 16 residues in the CDR3. In germline, CDR1 is SGHRS, CDR2 YFSETQ. The CDR3 sequence is CASSLVFGTGVDEQFF. The CDR3 DNA reads as TGCGCCAGCAGCTTGGTTTTCGGGACAGGGGTCGATGAGCAGTTCTTC.

This clone appeared a few times. This sequence joins TRBV5-1 and TRBJ1-2; D is unclear. The CDR3 sequence is 15 residues long. Between the trimmed V and J ends, which lost 1 base and 6 bases, there was a span of 16 bases. Germline V gene data show CDR1 as SGHRS and CDR2 as YFSETQ. CDR3 region: CASSLRIGEGDGYTF. In DNA form, the CDR3 reads TGCGCCAGCAGCTTGCGGATCGGGGAGGGCGATGGCTACACCTTC.

The chain links TRBV4-1 to TRBJ2-7; 9 bases line up with TRBD1. The junction had 9 bases not matched to a gene; V was cut back by 3 bases and J by 6 bases. The germline V gene has CDR1 MGHRA and CDR2 YSYEKL. The CDR3 contains 15 residues. CDR3 sequence (DNA): TGCGCCAGCAGCCACACCGGGACAGGGTCGGGCGAGCAGTACTTC. Its translation is CASSHTGTGSGEQYF.

This clone was seen once. The chain employs TRBV7-9 and TRBJ2-7; 8 bases match TRBD2. The V segment lost 5 bases and the J segment 2 bases; nucleotides outside the gene matches: 11. Germline-derived CDR1 and CDR2 are SEHNR and FQNEAQ (reference sequence). The CDR3 sequence is 16 residues long. Here the CDR3 DNA reads TGTGCCAGCAGCCGATTTGAGCAAGCGGGAGCCTACGAGCAGTACTTC. Translation: CASSRFEQAGAYEQYF.

The CDR3 bases are TGTGCCACCAGCAGAGCTCCTACAGGGGGAGGAGATACGCAGTATTTT. Translating gives CATSRAPTGGGDTQYF. The chain is built from TRBV15 and TRBJ2-3; 8 bases map to TRBD1. V gave up 1 base and J gave up 5 bases; unmatched junction bases: 8. The CDR3 sequence is 16 residues long. The germline gives CDR1 LNHNV, CDR2 YYDKDF (reference sequence).

The chain combines TRBV5-1 with TRBJ2-7; 8 bases line up with TRBD2. CDR1 SGHRS and CDR2 YFSETQ come from the germline V gene. Trimming at V came to 4 bases and at J to 0 bases, leaving 3 bases not matched to a gene. The CDR3 is 14 amino acids. CDR3 amino acids: CASSRGGLSYEQYF. The CDR3 DNA sequence: TGCGCCAGCAGCCGGGGGGGCCTCTCCTACGAGCAGTACTTC.

The chain employs TRBV6-5 and TRBJ1-2; D not resolved. Germline CDR1 and CDR2: MNHEY and SVGAGI. The CDR3 length is 12 residues. V was shortened by 6 bases and J by 6 bases, with 11 bases between the two germline ends. Here the CDR3 reads CASSPRGNGYTF. The CDR3 bases are TGTGCCAGCAGCCCACGTGGCAATGGCTACACCTTC.

The chain recombines TRBV19 with TRBJ2-7; D perhaps matches TRBD1 (5 bases). CDR3 length: 16 amino acids. Trimming removed 5 bases at V and 2 bases at J, with 19 bases between. CDR1 and CDR2 (germline): LNHDA, SQIVND (reference sequence). The DNA for the CDR3 is TGTGCCAGTAGTGCTCAGGGAACCCTCATGGCCTACGAGCAGTACTTC. Amino acid sequence: CASSAQGTLMAYEQYF.

This chain links TRBV2 with TRBJ2-7, with TRBD2 identical over 9 bases. Unmatched junction bases numbered 7, after V lost 6 bases and J lost 1 base. The CDR3 extends over 15 amino acids. From germline, CDR1 is SNHLY and CDR2 FYNNEI. The CDR3 DNA follows: TGTGCCAGCAGGGCCGGACTAGCGTTATCCTACGAGCAGTACTTC. Amino acid sequence: CASRAGLALSYEQYF.

The table lists this clone with a few counts. At one boundary the junction diverges from the germline segment, which might be a read error. The chain employs TRBV2 and TRBJ1-4; the D gene is possibly TRBD1 (6 bases). Looked up from germline, CDR1 is SNHLY and CDR2 is FYNNEI. This CDR3 region has 14 residues. Here the CDR3 DNA reads TGTGCCAGCACTGAAGTGGGGGCGGGTGAAAAACTGTTTTTT. Protein sequence: CASTEVGAGEKLFF. Supplemented by reference TRBV2 and TRBJ1-4, the full variable domain reads EPEVTQTPSHQVTQMGQEVILRCVPISNHLYFYWYRQILGQKVEFLVSFYNNEISEKSEIFDDQFSVERPDGSNFTLKIRSTKLEDSAMYFCASTEVGAGEKLFFGSGTQLSVL.

The rearrangement uses TRBV4-1 and TRBJ2-3; the D gene is possibly TRBD1 (6 bases). Germline loops: CDR1 MGHRA, CDR2 YSYEKL. This CDR3 contains 17 residues. The V gene lost 4 bases and the J gene lost 2 bases, with 19 bases spanning the gap. The CDR3: CASSLSGTRLDTDTQYF. Written as DNA, the CDR3 is TGCGCCAGCAGCCTAAGTGGGACACGCCTGGACACAGATACGCAGTATTTT.

The chain couples TRBV27 to TRBJ1-5, with 8 bases matching TRBD1. With 5 bases clipped from V and 2 bases from J, the junction kept 11 bases outside the gene matches. Germline-derived CDR1 and CDR2 are MNHEY and SMNVEV (reference sequence). This CDR3 spans 17 amino acids. CDR3 in amino acids: CASSPTTGVGGNQPQHF. The CDR3, as DNA: TGTGCCAGCAGTCCGACGACAGGGGTTGGGGGCAATCAGCCCCAGCATTTT.

This chain joins TRBV6-6 and TRBJ1-5, with D possibly being TRBD1 (5 bases). Germline-derived CDR1 and CDR2 are MNHNY and SVGAGI (reference sequence). This CDR3 region has 14 residues. V was shortened by 4 bases and J by 1 base, with 8 bases between the two germline ends. The CDR3 loop reads CASSLGESNQPQHF. CDR3 in DNA: TGTGCCAGCAGTTTAGGGGAAAGCAATCAGCCCCAGCATTTT.

V is TRBV27 and J is TRBJ1-1, with D perhaps TRBD1 (5 bases). The CDR3 is made up of 12 amino acids. Deletions cut 5 bases from V and 5 bases from J, with 9 bases between. Germline CDR1 MNHEY, CDR2 SMNVEV (reference sequence). The CDR3 region is CASSPRGTEAFF. The CDR3 nucleotides are TGTGCCAGCAGTCCCCGGGGGACTGAAGCTTTCTTT.

This rearrangement joins TRBV6-1 to TRBJ1-5; D uncertain. The CDR3 runs 13 residues. The V gene lost 2 bases and the J gene lost 6 bases, with 8 bases spanning the gap. The germline V gene encodes CDR1 MNHNS and CDR2 SASEGT. CDR3 DNA: TGTGCCAGCAGTGAATCTTGGCTTCAGCCCCAGCATTTT. Its translation: CASSESWLQPQHF.

The V gene is TRBV28, the J gene TRBJ1-4; 8 positions match TRBD1. Trimming took 7 bases from V and 8 from J; bases not matched to a gene: 12. Germline assignment: CDR1 MDHEN and CDR2 SYDVKM. This CDR3 is 15 amino acids long. This chain's CDR3 is CASTYSGTGREKLFF. The DNA of the CDR3 is TGTGCCAGCACCTACTCCGGGACAGGAAGGGAAAAACTGTTTTTT.

The V call is TRBV4-1, the J call TRBJ2-1; possible D gene TRBD2, 6 bases. The CDR3 totals 16 residues. The germline V gene has CDR1 MGHRA and CDR2 YSYEKL. Trimming shortened V by 1 base and J by 1 base, and 11 bases separated the two germline ends. The CDR3 reads CASSQGRDFSYNEQFF. The DNA of the CDR3 is TGCGCCAGCAGCCAAGGGAGGGACTTTTCCTACAATGAGCAGTTCTTC.

The CDR3 sequence: CASSLVYTGVSDTQYF. In nucleotides, the CDR3 is TGTGCCAGCAGCTTAGTATACACGGGAGTTTCAGATACGCAGTATTTT. The rearrangement uses TRBV7-2 and TRBJ2-3, with a weak D call TRBD2 (6 bases). CDR3 length equals 16 residues. Trimming removed 1 base at V and 4 bases at J, with 15 bases between. The germline CDR1 and CDR2 sequences are SGHTA and FQGNSA.

The CDR3 DNA sequence: TGCGCCAGCAGCCCGGTAGCGGGAGCTCTGGACGAGCAGTACTTC. Protein sequence: CASSPVAGALDEQYF. V usage is TRBV5-1 and J usage is TRBJ2-7; 9 bases are a match to TRBD2. Germline values: CDR1 SGHRS, CDR2 YFSETQ. V shed 4 bases and J 5 bases; nucleotides not matched to a gene: 10. This CDR3 region has 15 residues.

The rearrangement links TRBV5-1 to TRBJ2-1, with 10 bases fitting TRBD2. Germline lookup yields CDR1 SGHRS and CDR2 YFSETQ. The CDR3 contains 17 residues. V dropped 0 bases and J dropped 6; count of bases not matched to a gene: 9. CDR3 bases: TGCGCCAGCAGCTTGGAGGCTAGCGGGAGTATCTCCAATGAGCAGTTCTTC. This sequence encodes CASSLEASGSISNEQFF.

This chain joins TRBV4-3 and TRBJ2-5; maybe TRBD1 (5 bases). CDR3 size: 15 residues. V dropped 0 bases and J dropped 4 bases, with 12 bases sitting between them. Germline CDR1 and CDR2: LGHNA and YSLEER. For the CDR3, the DNA is TGCGCCAGCAGCCAAGATCGGGCAGGGCGAGAGACCCAGTACTTC. Its translation: CASSQDRAGRETQYF.

The chain links TRBV19 to TRBJ2-1, with a weak D call TRBD2 (5 bases). This CDR3 is built from 12 residues. Between the trimmed V and J ends, which lost 5 bases and 9 bases, there was a span of 11 bases. Germline V gene sequence: CDR1 LNHDA, CDR2 SQIVND (reference sequence). The CDR3 DNA follows: TGTGCCAGTAGTCCAACGGGAATTGAGCAGTTCTTC. Residues: CASSPTGIEQFF.

This chain uses TRBV27 with TRBJ1-2; TRBD1 agrees at 8 bases. With V trimmed by 6 bases and J by 7 bases, 10 bases remained unmatched. Germline-derived CDR1 and CDR2 are MNHEY and SMNVEV (reference sequence). The CDR3 sequence is 14 residues long. The CDR3 nucleotides are TGTGCCAGCAGGACCCCAGGGGGCGCTTCTGGCTACACCTTC. Translating it yields CASRTPGGASGYTF.

The V and J genes are TRBV10-3 and TRBJ2-1; TRBD2 matches 9 bases. The CDR3 has 15 amino acids. The germline CDR1 and CDR2 sequences are ENHRY and SYGVKD. Unmatched junction bases numbered 7, after V lost 0 bases and J lost 10 bases. CDR3: CAISESAGGPEEQFF. The CDR3 DNA sequence: TGTGCCATCAGTGAGTCCGCGGGAGGGCCGGAAGAGCAGTTCTTC.

In the case of this clone: The same CDR3 is also encoded by other DNA sequences in this sample. The chain joins TRBV28 to TRBJ2-2; 10 positions match TRBD1. Germline trimming cut 4 bases from V and 5 bases from J; bases unmatched to any gene: 1. The germline V gene has CDR1 MDHEN and CDR2 SYDVKM. CDR3 length equals 14 residues. The CDR3 spells CASSSGQGTGELFF. The CDR3 DNA is TGTGCCAGCAGTTCGGGACAGGGGACCGGGGAGCTGTTTTTT. The complete variable domain, with remaining parts taken from reference TRBV28 and TRBJ2-2, reads DVKVTQSSRYLVKRTGEKVFLECVQDMDHENMFWYRQDPGLGLRLIYFSYDVKMKEKGDIPEGYSVSREKKERFSLILESASTNQTSMYLCASSSGQGTGELFFGEGSRLTVL.

The chain is built from TRBV2 and TRBJ2-3, with D possibly TRBD2 on 6 matching bases. The V and J ends lost 8 bases and 4 bases respectively, with 7 bases between them. This CDR3 contains 11 residues. Germline CDR1 and CDR2: SNHLY and FYNNEI. CDR3 residues: CASLAPDTQYF. The CDR3 nucleotides read TGTGCCAGCCTAGCGCCAGATACGCAGTATTTT. Variable domain in full (rest from reference TRBV2 and TRBJ2-3): EPEVTQTPSHQVTQMGQEVILRCVPISNHLYFYWYRQILGQKVEFLVSFYNNEISEKSEIFDDQFSVERPDGSNFTLKIRSTKLEDSAMYFCASLAPDTQYFGPGTRLTVL.